The present entry profiles one T cell receptor beta chain with its context. Next came a second PCR, run for roughly 6 to 11 cycles, which used a sample-barcoded 5' primer along with a J-beta primer mix. A single record per CDR3 protein comes from TCRdb applying MiXCR to the 5' RACE reads. The table has over 1,500,000 distinct CDR3 sequences, just under 50% seen once. The CDR3 consists of 14 residues. The germline V gene encodes CDR1 MNHEY and CDR2 SVGEGT. The V gene lost 6 bases and the J gene lost 7 bases, with 16 bases spanning the gap. This entry is derived from a study of blood T cells in healthy people across ages.

This TCR was sampled from a woman aged 40 to 50 in good health. The J gene is TRBJ2-1, the V gene TRBV6-2 or TRBV6-3; D is possibly TRBD1 or TRBD2 (5 bases each). The sample consisted of blood. The CDR3 DNA sequence: TGTGCCAGCAGCCCCGGGACCTTTCCTAATGAGCAGTTCTTC. Translating gives CASSPGTFPNEQFF.